This T cell receptor beta chain derives from a study of blood T cell repertoires in COVID-19. Study overall: Samples taken during acute and convalescent COVID-19 were collected in the United States, Italy and Spain. T cells, B-cell-depleted T cells, or PBMCs supplied cDNA or gDNA.

Only in-frame clones appear in the TCRdb table, and some are missing; sequencing was by immunoSEQ multiplex PCR. The sample has fewer than 200,000 clones; roughly 80% are singletons. The CDR3 is 14 amino acids. The germline CDR1 and CDR2 sequences are SGHVS and FNYEAQ. Trimming at V came to 5 bases and at J to 2 bases, leaving 3 bases not matched to a gene. Sequenced material: peripheral blood. V usage is TRBV7-6 and J usage is TRBJ1-3; 7 nucleotides align to TRBD1. This clonotype was sampled from a human donor in a cohort sampled during active COVID-19. This CDR3 is CASSPQGAGNTIYF. The CDR3 nucleotides are TGTGCCAGCAGCCCCCAGGGGGCTGGAAACACCATATATTTT.